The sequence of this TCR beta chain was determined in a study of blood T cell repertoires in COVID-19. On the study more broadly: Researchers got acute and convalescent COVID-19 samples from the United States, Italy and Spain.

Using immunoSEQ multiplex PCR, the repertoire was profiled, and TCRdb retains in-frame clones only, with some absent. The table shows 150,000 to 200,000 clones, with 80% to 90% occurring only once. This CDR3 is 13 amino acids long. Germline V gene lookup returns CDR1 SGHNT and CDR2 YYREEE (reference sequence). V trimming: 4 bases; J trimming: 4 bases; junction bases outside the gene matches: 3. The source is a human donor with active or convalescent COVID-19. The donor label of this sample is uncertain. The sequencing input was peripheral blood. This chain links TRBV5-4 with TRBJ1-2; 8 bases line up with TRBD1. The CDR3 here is CASSLDRVYGYTF. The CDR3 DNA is TGTGCCAGCAGCCTGGACAGGGTCTATGGCTACACCTTC.